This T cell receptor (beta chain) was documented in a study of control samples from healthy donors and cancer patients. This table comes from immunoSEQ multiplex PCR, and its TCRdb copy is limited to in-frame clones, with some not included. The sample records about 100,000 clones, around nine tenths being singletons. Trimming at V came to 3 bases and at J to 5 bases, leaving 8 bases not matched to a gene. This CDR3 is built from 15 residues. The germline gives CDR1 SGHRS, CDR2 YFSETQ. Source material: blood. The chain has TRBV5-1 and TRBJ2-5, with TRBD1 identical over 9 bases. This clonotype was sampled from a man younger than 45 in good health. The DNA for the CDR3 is TGCGCCAGCAGCTGGAAGGGACAGGGAGGGGAGACCCAGTACTTC. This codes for CASSWKGQGGETQYF.